This entry lists 9 T cell receptor beta chains sequenced from one sample in a study of beta chain features in type 1 diabetes. Of the isolated RNA, all was reverse transcribed, and so the sequenced material was expressed TCRB transcripts. Produced via immunoSEQ multiplex PCR; TCRdb's table is partial and in-frame only. The sample contains about 180,000 clones, about 13% of which appear only once. The sequencing input was central memory CD4+ T cells from blood. The receptor set was obtained from a woman younger than 35 in good health.

The chain combines TRBV5-4 with TRBJ2-7, with a tentative D call TRBD1 (6 bases). This CDR3 is built from 15 residues. Trimming left V 4 bases short and J 3 bases short, with 17 bases between. CDR1 SGHNT and CDR2 YYREEE come from the germline V gene (reference sequence). The CDR3 here is CASSLTGSARYEQYF. Written as DNA, the CDR3 is TGTGCCAGCAGCCTTACAGGGTCGGCACGCTACGAGCAGTACTTC. Variable domain in full (rest from reference TRBV5-4 and TRBJ2-7): ETGVTQSPTHLIKTRGQQVTLRCSSQSGHNTVSWYQQALGQGPQFIFQYYREEENGRGNFPPRFSGLQFPNYSSELNVNALELDDSALYLCASSLTGSARYEQYFGPGTRLTVT.

This clone appeared a few times. CDR3: CAWKSGTGSSYEQYF. The CDR3 coding sequence is TGTGCCTGGAAATCCGGGACAGGGAGTTCCTACGAGCAGTACTTC. The chain has TRBV30 and TRBJ2-7, with 9 bases matching TRBD1. With 4 bases clipped from V and 1 base from J, the junction kept 8 bases outside the gene matches. The germline gives CDR1 GTSNPN, CDR2 SVGIG (reference sequence). This CDR3 is 15 amino acids long.

The rearrangement links TRBV18 to TRBJ1-5; D unresolved. The CDR3 has 15 residues. Germline CDR1 reads KGHSH; CDR2 reads LQKENI. Trimming took 4 bases from V and 6 from J, leaving 16 bases between them. The CDR3 nucleotides read TGTGCCAGCTCACACACAGAGGGAGAGGGTCAGCCCCAGCATTTT. It translates to CASSHTEGEGQPQHF.

This clone was found many times. A junction end diverges from the germline sequence, so it may reflect a read error. The chain recombines TRBV14 with TRBJ2-1; 12 bases match TRBD1. This CDR3 is built from 13 residues. Germline V gives CDR1 SGHDN, CDR2 FVKESK. CDR3 DNA sequence: TGTGCCAGCAGCCAAGATCGGGACAGGGGGCGAATCTTC. This translates into CASSQDRDRGRIF. The full variable domain, rest sourced from reference TRBV14 and TRBJ2-1, is EAGVTQFPSHSVIEKGQTVTLRCDPISGHDNLYWYRRVMGKEIKFLLHFVKESKQDESGMPNNRFLAERTGGTYSTLKVQPAELEDSGVYFCASSQDRDRGRIFGPGTRLTVL.

This chain joins TRBV5-1 and TRBJ2-6; D gene uncertain. V lost 4 bases to trimming and J lost 0 bases, with 11 bases between them. The germline CDR1 and CDR2 sequences are SGHRS and YFSETQ. The CDR3 runs 16 residues. The CDR3 here is CASSSPPGSGANVLTF. CDR3 nucleotide sequence: TGCGCCAGCAGCAGCCCCCCGGGCTCTGGGGCCAACGTCCTGACTTTC.

The chain couples TRBV6-5 to TRBJ1-5, with TRBD1 matching over 7 bases. V was clipped by 5 bases and J by 5 bases; unmatched bases: 3. Germline CDR1 reads MNHEY; CDR2 reads SVGAGI. This CDR3 region has 13 residues. The CDR3 loop is CASSERGHQPQHF. The CDR3 DNA sequence: TGTGCCAGCAGTGAGAGGGGGCATCAGCCCCAGCATTTT.

J is TRBJ1-5 and V is TRBV28; D is undetermined. V shed 8 bases and J shed 3 bases, with 14 bases lying between them. Germline CDR1 is MDHEN and CDR2 is SYDVKM. CDR3 length equals 14 residues. As DNA, the CDR3 is TGTGCCAGCGCCGGTCTCCATTACAATCAGCCCCAGCATTTT. The encoded protein is CASAGLHYNQPQHF.

This clone was observed a handful of times. The V gene is TRBV30, the J gene TRBJ1-1; 10 nucleotides line up with TRBD1. This CDR3 is built from 13 residues. V dropped 5 bases and J dropped 4; count of bases not matched to a gene: 4. The germline gives CDR1 GTSNPN, CDR2 SVGIG (reference sequence). This CDR3 reads CAWDRGLVTEAFF. For the CDR3, the DNA is TGTGCCTGGGACAGGGGGCTGGTCACTGAAGCTTTCTTT.

This clone was detected a few times. V usage is TRBV7-9 and J usage is TRBJ2-7; D possibly corresponds to TRBD2 (7 bases). V was shortened by 2 bases and J by 2 bases, with 19 bases between the two germline ends. There are 17 residues in the CDR3. Germline CDR1 is SEHNR and CDR2 is FQNEAQ (reference sequence). The CDR3 DNA is TGTGCCAGCAGCTTACTCGGGGGGCCTGGGGCTCCCTACGAGCAGTACTTC. Its protein product is CASSLLGGPGAPYEQYF.